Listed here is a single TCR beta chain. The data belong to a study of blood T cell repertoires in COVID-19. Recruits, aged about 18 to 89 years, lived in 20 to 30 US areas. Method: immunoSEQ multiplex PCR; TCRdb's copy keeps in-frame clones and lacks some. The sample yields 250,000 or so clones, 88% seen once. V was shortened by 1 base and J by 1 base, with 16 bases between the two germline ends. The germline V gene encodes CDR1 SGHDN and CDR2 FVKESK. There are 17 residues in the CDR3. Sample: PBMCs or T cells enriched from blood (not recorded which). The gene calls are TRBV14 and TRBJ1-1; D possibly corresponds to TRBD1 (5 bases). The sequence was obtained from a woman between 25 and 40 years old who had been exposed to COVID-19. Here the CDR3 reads CASSQGLALGANTEAFF. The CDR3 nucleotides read TGTGCCAGCAGCCAAGGTTTGGCACTTGGGGCGAACACTGAAGCTTTCTTT.